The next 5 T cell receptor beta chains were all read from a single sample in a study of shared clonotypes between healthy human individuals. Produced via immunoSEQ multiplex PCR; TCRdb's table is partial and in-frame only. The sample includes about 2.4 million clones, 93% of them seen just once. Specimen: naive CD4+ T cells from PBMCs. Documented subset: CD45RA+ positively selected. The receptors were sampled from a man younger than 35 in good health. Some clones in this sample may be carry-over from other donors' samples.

CDR3 nucleotides: TGCGCCAGCAGCCGGGGTAGGGGCACCGGGGAGCTGTTTTTT. This translates into CASSRGRGTGELFF. The chain uses TRBV4-1 and TRBJ2-2, with D perhaps matching TRBD1 (5 bases). Germline CDR1 and CDR2: MGHRA and YSYEKL. The germline V and J ends were trimmed by 4 bases and 4 bases, with 10 bases remaining between them. The CDR3 sequence is 14 residues long.

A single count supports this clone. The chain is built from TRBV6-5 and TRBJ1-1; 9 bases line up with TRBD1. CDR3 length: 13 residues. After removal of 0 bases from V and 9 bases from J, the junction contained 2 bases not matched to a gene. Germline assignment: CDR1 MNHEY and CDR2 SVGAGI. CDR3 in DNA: TGTGCCAGCAGTTACTCCGGGACAGGGCAAGCTTTCTTT. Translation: CASSYSGTGQAFF.

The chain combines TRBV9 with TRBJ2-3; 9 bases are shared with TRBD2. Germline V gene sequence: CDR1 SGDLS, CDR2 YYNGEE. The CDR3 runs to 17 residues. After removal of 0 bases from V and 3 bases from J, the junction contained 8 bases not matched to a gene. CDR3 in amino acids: CASSVATAGGRTDTQYF. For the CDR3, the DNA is TGTGCCAGCAGCGTAGCTACGGCGGGAGGGAGGACAGATACGCAGTATTTT.

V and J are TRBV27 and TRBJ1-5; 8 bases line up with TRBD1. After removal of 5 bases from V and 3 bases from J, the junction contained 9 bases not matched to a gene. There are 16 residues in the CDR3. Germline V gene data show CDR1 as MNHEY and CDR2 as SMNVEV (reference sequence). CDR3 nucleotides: TGTGCCAGCAGTCCATACAGACAGGGGATCAATCAGCCCCAGCATTTT. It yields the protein CASSPYRQGINQPQHF.

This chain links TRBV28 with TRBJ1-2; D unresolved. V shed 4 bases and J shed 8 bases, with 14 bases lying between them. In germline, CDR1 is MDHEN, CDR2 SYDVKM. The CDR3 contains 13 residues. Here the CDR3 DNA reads TGTGCCAGCAGTTCCTCGGCAGTAACAGGCTACACCTTC. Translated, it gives CASSSSAVTGYTF.